What follows are 13 T cell receptor beta chains derived from one specimen sequenced in a study of identifying expanded T cells in peripheral blood. Measured with immunoSEQ multiplex PCR; TCRdb has only the in-frame clones, and not every one. The sample has 85,000 to 120,000 clones; 70% to 90% are singletons. Source material: blood. The source of these receptors is a person between 18 and 75 years old in good health.

The V and J genes are TRBV7-2 and TRBJ2-1; D call uncertain. Germline V CDR1 and CDR2: SGHTA, FQGNSA. V was shortened by 6 bases and J by 3 bases, with 3 bases between the two germline ends. This CDR3 has 11 amino acids. For the CDR3, the DNA is TGTGCCAGCAGTTACTACAATGAGCAGTTCTTC. This translates into CASSYYNEQFF.

This chain links TRBV2 with TRBJ1-2; 7 positions match TRBD1. Trimming at V came to 4 bases and at J to 6 bases, leaving 11 bases not matched to a gene. The CDR3 consists of 15 residues. The germline CDR1 and CDR2 sequences are SNHLY and FYNNEI. This chain's CDR3 is CASSVFGRGVHGYTF. The CDR3 nucleotides read TGTGCCAGCAGTGTGTTCGGCAGGGGGGTCCATGGCTACACCTTC.

The chain carries TRBV6-5 and TRBJ1-2; 9 positions match TRBD1. The junction had 10 bases not matched to a gene; V was cut back by 5 bases and J by 9 bases. The CDR3 is made up of 14 amino acids. Germline-derived CDR1 and CDR2 are MNHEY and SVGAGI. DNA of the CDR3: TGTGCCAGCAGTCGGGGGGACAGGGAATATCGCTACACCTTC. This codes for CASSRGDREYRYTF.

This chain connects TRBV19 to TRBJ1-1; D uncertain. The V gene's germline CDR1 is LNHDA and CDR2 SQIVND (reference sequence). The CDR3 is 12 amino acids. V was trimmed by 8 bases and J by 2 bases, leaving 9 bases between them. This CDR3 is CASREVNTEAFF. For the CDR3, the DNA is TGTGCCAGTCGAGAAGTAAACACTGAAGCTTTCTTT.

The V call is TRBV5-1, the J call TRBJ2-1; TRBD2 aligns across 8 bases. The length of the CDR3 is 16 residues. Germline V CDR1 and CDR2: SGHRS, YFSETQ. Trimming took 2 bases from V and 2 from J; bases not matched to a gene: 6. The CDR3 is CASSFGSGVTYNEQFF. CDR3 DNA sequence: TGCGCCAGCAGCTTCGGTAGCGGGGTCACCTACAATGAGCAGTTCTTC.

The genes are TRBV9 and TRBJ2-1; D call uncertain. V lost 3 bases and J lost 7, with 11 bases in between. CDR1 and CDR2 from the germline V gene are SGDLS and YYNGEE. The CDR3 runs to 13 residues. In DNA form, the CDR3 reads TGTGCCAGCAGCGCCAATGTCGGGAATGAGCAGTTCTTC. Translating it yields CASSANVGNEQFF.

The rearrangement links TRBV9 to TRBJ2-5, with D hard to call. CDR3 length equals 14 residues. Trimming removed 4 bases at V and 5 bases at J, with 15 bases between. Germline V gives CDR1 SGDLS, CDR2 YYNGEE. The CDR3 DNA is TGTGCCAGCAGCCCCCTGATGATTGGGGAGACCCAGTACTTC. Translating it yields CASSPLMIGETQYF.

This clone has more than one count but fewer than ten. The rearrangement links TRBV6-5 to TRBJ2-3; TRBD1 matches at 7 bases. CDR1 and CDR2 from the germline V gene are MNHEY and SVGAGI. V dropped 6 bases and J dropped 3; count of bases not matched to a gene: 6. This CDR3 comprises 14 residues. CDR3 nucleotides: TGTGCCAGCAGCCCACAGGGGAGAACAGATACGCAGTATTTT. Translating it yields CASSPQGRTDTQYF.

The CDR3 nucleotides are TGCGCCACCCGAGGGGGAAACAATGAGCAGTTCTTC. Its translation is CATRGGNNEQFF. The chain carries TRBV5-1 and TRBJ2-1; TRBD1 is a possible D gene (6 bases). Germline V gene lookup returns CDR1 SGHRS and CDR2 YFSETQ. V shed 9 bases and J shed 5 bases, with 12 bases lying between them. This CDR3 is built from 12 residues. Full variable domain (rest looked up from reference TRBV5-1 and TRBJ2-1): KAGVTQTPRYLIKTRGQQVTLSCSPISGHRSVSWYQQTPGQGLQFLFEYFSETQRNKGNFPGRFSGRQFSNSRSEMNVSTLELGDSALYLCATRGGNNEQFFGPGTRLTVL.

The rearrangement links TRBV7-6 to TRBJ2-5; D is undetermined. The CDR3 length is 11 residues. CDR1 and CDR2 from the germline V gene are SGHVS and FNYEAQ. V was cut by 0 bases and J by 5 bases, with 1 base left in between. CDR3 in amino acids: CASSLAETQYF. In DNA form, the CDR3 reads TGTGCCAGCAGCTTAGCGGAGACCCAGTACTTC.

In regard to this clone: This specimen includes other DNA sequences encoding the same CDR3. V usage is TRBV19 and J usage is TRBJ2-3; maybe TRBD1 (6 bases). The CDR3 totals 14 residues. Trimming took 3 bases from V and 3 from J, leaving 10 bases between them. Germline CDR1 reads LNHDA; CDR2 reads SQIVND (reference sequence). The CDR3 sequence is CASSIRTGTDTQYF. The CDR3 bases are TGTGCCAGTAGTATCCGCACAGGGACAGATACGCAGTATTTT.

This rearrangement joins TRBV15 to TRBJ1-3; no clear D gene. The CDR3 is 16 residues long. Per the germline V gene, CDR1 is LNHNV and CDR2 is YYDKDF (reference sequence). V was trimmed by 2 bases and J by 0 bases, leaving 11 bases between them. Here the CDR3 reads CATSRSQWSSGNTIYF. CDR3 sequence (DNA): TGTGCCACCAGCAGATCCCAGTGGAGCTCTGGAAACACCATATATTTT.

The rearrangement uses TRBV2 and TRBJ1-2, with D hard to call. Trimming removed 6 bases at V and 1 base at J, with 9 bases between. The CDR3 consists of 13 residues. The germline CDR1 and CDR2 sequences are SNHLY and FYNNEI. The CDR3 loop reads CASRTLYNYGYTF. The DNA for the CDR3 is TGTGCCAGCAGGACGCTCTATAACTATGGCTACACCTTC.